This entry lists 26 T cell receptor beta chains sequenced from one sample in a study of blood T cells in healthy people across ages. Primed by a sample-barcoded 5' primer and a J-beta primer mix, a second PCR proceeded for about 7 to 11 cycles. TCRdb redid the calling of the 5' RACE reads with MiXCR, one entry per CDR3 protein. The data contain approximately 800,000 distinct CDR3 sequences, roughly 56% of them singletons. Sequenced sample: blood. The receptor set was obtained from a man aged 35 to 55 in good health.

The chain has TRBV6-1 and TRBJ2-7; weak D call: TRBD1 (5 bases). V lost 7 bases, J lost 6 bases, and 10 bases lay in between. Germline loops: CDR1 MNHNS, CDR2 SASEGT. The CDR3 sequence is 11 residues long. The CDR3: CASIRGPEQYF. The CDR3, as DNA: TGTGCCAGCATAAGGGGTCCCGAGCAGTACTTC.

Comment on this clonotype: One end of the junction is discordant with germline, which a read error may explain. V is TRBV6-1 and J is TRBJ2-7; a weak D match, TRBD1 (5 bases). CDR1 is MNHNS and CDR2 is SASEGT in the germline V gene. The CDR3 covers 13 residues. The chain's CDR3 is CASSGQLAYERYF. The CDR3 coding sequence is TGTGCCAGCAGTGGACAGTTAGCCTACGAGCGGTACTTC.

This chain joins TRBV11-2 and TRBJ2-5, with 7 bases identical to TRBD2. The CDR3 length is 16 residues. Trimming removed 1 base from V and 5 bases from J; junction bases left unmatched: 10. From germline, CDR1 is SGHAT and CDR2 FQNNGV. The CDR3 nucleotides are TGTGCCAGCAGCTTAGTAGGGAGGGTGGGGGAGGAGACCCAGTACTTC. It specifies CASSLVGRVGEETQYF.

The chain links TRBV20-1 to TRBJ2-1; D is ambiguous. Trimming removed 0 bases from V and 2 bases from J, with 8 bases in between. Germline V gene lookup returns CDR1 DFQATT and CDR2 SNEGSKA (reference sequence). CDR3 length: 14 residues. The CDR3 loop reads CSARDYQAYNEQFF. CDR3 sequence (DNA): TGCAGTGCTAGAGATTATCAGGCCTACAATGAGCAGTTCTTC.

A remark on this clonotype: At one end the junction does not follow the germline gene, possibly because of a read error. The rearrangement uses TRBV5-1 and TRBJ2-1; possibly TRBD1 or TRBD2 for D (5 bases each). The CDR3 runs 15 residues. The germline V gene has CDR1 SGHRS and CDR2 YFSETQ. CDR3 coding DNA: TGCGCCGGCAGCCCGAGGTCGGGGCACGACAATGAGCAGTTCTTC. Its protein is CAGSPRSGHDNEQFF.

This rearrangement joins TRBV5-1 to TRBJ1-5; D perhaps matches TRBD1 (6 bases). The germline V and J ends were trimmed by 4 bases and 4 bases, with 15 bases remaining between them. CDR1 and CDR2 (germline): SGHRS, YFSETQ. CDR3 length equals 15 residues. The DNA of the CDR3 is TGCGCCAGCAGCATAGGACGGGGGCTGAATCAGCCCCAGCATTTT. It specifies CASSIGRGLNQPQHF.

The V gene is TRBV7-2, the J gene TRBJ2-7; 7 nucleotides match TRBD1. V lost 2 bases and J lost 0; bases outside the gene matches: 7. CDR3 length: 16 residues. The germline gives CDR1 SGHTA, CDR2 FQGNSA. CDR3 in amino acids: CASSLISRTGSYEQYF. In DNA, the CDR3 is TGTGCCAGCAGCTTAATCTCGAGGACAGGCTCCTACGAGCAGTACTTC. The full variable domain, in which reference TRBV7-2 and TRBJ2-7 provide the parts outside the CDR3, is GAGVSQSPSNKVTEKGKDVELRCDPISGHTALYWYRQSLGQGLEFLIYFQGNSAPDKSGLPSDRFSAERTGGSVSTLTIQRTQQEDSAVYLCASSLISRTGSYEQYFGPGTRLTVT.

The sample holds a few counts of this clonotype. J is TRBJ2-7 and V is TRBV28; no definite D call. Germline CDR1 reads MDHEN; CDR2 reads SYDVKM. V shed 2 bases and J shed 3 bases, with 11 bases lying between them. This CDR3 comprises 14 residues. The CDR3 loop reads CASSLGFDLYEQYF. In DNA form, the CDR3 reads TGTGCCAGCAGTTTAGGCTTCGACCTCTACGAGCAGTACTTC.

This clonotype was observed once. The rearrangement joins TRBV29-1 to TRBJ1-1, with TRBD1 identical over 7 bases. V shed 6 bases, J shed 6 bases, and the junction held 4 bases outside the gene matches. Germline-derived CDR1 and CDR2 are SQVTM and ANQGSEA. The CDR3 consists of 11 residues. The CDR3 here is CSVAGTAEAFF. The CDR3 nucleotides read TGCAGCGTGGCCGGGACAGCTGAAGCTTTCTTT.

CDR3 protein: CASSSREVTETQYF. The CDR3 DNA reads as TGTGCCAGCAGTAGTCGGGAAGTGACGGAGACCCAGTACTTC. The gene calls are TRBV11-1 and TRBJ2-5; possibly TRBD2 for D (5 bases). CDR1 is SGHAT, CDR2 FQDESV, per germline (reference sequence). The CDR3 contains 14 residues. The V gene lost 6 bases and the J gene lost 5 bases, with 16 bases spanning the gap.

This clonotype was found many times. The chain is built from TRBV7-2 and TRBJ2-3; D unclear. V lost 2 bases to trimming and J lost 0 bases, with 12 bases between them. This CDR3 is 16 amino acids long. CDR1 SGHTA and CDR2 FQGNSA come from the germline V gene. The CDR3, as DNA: TGTGCCAGCAGCTTAAATCCACCCCACAGCACAGATACGCAGTATTTT. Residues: CASSLNPPHSTDTQYF.

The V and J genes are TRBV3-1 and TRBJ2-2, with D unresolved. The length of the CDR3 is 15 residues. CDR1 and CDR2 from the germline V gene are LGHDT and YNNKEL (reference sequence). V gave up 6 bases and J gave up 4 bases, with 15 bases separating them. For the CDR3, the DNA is TGTGCCAGCAGGAGCTACTCGGCCTTCACCGGGGAGCTGTTTTTT. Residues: CASRSYSAFTGELFF.

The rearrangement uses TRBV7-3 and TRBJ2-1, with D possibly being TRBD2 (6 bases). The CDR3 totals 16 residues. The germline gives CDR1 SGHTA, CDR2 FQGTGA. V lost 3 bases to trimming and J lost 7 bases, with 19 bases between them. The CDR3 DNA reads TGTGCCAGCAGCTTGGAACAGGCTATTGGGAGGAATGAGCAGTTCTTC. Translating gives CASSLEQAIGRNEQFF.

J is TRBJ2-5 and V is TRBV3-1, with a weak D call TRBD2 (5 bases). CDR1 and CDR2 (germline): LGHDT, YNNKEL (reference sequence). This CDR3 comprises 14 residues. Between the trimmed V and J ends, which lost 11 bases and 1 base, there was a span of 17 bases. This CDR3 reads CASKTSGGQETQYF. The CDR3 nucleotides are TGTGCCTCCAAAACCTCAGGAGGCCAAGAGACCCAGTACTTC.

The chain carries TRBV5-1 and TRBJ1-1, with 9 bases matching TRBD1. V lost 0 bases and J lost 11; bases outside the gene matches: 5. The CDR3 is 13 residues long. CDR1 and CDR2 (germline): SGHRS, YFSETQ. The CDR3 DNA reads TGCGCCAGCAGCTTGGGACAGGGGGAGGCGGCTTTCTTT. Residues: CASSLGQGEAAFF.

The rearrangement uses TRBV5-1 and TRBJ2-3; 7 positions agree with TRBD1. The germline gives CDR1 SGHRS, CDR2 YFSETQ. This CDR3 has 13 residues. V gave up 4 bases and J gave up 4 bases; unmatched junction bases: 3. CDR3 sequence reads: CASSGDRADTQYF. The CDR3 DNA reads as TGCGCCAGCAGCGGCGACAGGGCAGATACGCAGTATTTT. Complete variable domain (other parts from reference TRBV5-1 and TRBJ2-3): KAGVTQTPRYLIKTRGQQVTLSCSPISGHRSVSWYQQTPGQGLQFLFEYFSETQRNKGNFPGRFSGRQFSNSRSEMNVSTLELGDSALYLCASSGDRADTQYFGPGTRLTVL.

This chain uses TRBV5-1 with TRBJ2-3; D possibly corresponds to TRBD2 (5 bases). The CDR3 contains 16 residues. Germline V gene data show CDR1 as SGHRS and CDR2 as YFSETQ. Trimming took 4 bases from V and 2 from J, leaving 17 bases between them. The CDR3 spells CASSPRRSSLTDTQYF. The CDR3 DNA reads TGCGCCAGCAGCCCCCGGCGATCTAGCCTCACAGATACGCAGTATTTT.

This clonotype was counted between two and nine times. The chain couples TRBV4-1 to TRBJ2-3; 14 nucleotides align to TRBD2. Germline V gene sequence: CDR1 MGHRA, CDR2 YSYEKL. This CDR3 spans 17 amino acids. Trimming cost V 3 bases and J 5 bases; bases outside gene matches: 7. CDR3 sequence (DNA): TGCGCCAGCAGCCAGGCCCCAGGACTAGCGGGAGGAGATACGCAGTATTTT. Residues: CASSQAPGLAGGDTQYF.

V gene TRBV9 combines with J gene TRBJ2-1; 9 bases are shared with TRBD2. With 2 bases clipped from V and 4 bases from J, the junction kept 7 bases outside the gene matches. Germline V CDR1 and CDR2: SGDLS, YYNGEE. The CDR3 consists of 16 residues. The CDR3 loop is CASSVSSSGIYNEQFF. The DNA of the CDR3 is TGTGCCAGCAGCGTTTCTTCTAGCGGGATTTACAATGAGCAGTTCTTC.

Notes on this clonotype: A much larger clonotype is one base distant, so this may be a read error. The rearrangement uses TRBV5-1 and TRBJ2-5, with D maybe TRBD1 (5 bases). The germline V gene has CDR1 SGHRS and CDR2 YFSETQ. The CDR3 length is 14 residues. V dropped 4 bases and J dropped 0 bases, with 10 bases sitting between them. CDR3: CASSREQDQETQYF. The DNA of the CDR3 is TGCGCCAGCAGCCGTGAACAGGACCAAGAGACCCAGTACTTC.

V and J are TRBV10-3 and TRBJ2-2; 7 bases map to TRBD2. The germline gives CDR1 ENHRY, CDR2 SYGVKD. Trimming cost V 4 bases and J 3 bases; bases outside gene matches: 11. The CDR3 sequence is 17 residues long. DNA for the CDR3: TGTGCCATCAGTGGACGGGGTGTGGCGGGAGACACCGGGGAGCTGTTTTTT. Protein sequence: CAISGRGVAGDTGELFF.

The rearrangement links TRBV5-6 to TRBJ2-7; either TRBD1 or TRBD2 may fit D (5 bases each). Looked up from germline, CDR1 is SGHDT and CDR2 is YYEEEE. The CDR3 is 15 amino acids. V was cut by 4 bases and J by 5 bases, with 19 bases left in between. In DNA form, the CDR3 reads TGTGCCAGCAGCCCCTTGGGGTGGGGGTCCAACGAGCAGTACTTC. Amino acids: CASSPLGWGSNEQYF. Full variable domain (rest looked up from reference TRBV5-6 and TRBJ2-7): DAGVTQSPTHLIKTRGQQVTLRCSPKSGHDTVSWYQQALGQGPQFIFQYYEEEERQRGNFPDRFSGHQFPNYSSELNVNALLLGDSALYLCASSPLGWGSNEQYFGPGTRLTVT.

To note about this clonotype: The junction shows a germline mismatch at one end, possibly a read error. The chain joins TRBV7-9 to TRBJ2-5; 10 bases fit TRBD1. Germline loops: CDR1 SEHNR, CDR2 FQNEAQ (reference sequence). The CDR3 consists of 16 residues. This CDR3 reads CASSRGTGVFQETRYF. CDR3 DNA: TGTGCCAGCAGCCGAGGGACAGGGGTATTCCAAGAGACCCGGTACTTC.

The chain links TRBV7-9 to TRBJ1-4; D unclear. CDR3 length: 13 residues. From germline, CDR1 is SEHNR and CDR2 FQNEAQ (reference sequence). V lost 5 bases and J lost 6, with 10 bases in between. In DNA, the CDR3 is TGTGCCAGCAGCCAGGCGGGGTATGAAAAACTGTTTTTT. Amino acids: CASSQAGYEKLFF.

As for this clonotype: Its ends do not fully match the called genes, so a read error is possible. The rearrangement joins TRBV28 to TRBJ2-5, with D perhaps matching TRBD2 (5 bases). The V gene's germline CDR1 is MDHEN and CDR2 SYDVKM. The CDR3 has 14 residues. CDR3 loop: CASSPTNLQETRYF. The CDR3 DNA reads TGTGCCAGCAGTCCGACTAACCTCCAAGAGACCCGGTACTTC.

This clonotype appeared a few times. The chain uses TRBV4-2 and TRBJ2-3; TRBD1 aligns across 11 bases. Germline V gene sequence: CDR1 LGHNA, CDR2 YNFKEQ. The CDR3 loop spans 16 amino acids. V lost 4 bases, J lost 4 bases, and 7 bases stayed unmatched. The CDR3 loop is CASSLRTGGSADTQYF. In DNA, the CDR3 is TGTGCCAGCAGCCTCCGGACAGGGGGCAGCGCAGATACGCAGTATTTT.